This T cell receptor beta chain stems from a study of shared clonotypes between healthy human individuals. Study overall: Those who served as donors were two women and a few men between the ages of 18 and 49. Three plates were used per donor for CD4 naive, three for CD4 memory, two for CD8 naive and one for CD8 memory.

An assay was performed, and its level was deep. In the original processing: As immunoSEQ supplied junction-only sequences (without quality scores), filtering differed. Sequencing used immunoSEQ multiplex PCR; TCRdb keeps in-frame clones, though not all of them. The DNA was the basis for D and trimming; V, J and clone size are from that table. The table records millions of clones, just over 90% of them present only once. Naive-designated CD8 cells lacked CD45RO, were positively enriched for CCR7, and omitted terminally differentiated effector memory CD45RA+ cells. Sequencing was carried out using naive CD8+ T cells from PBMCs. The sequence was obtained from a man aged 18 to 30 in good health. Some clones in this sample may be carry-over from other donors' samples.

CDR3 sequence (DNA): TGTGCCTGGAGCGAAAGAGGGCTGGGGGAAATCGATGGGAAACTGTTTTTT. Translating it yields CAWSERGLGEIDGKLFF. The chain has TRBV30 and TRBJ1-4; possible D gene TRBD1, 5 bases. The length of the CDR3 is 17 residues. Germline loops: CDR1 GTSNPN, CDR2 SVGIG (reference sequence). Deletions cut 3 bases from V and 11 bases from J, with 28 bases between.